Shown below are 10 T cell receptor beta chains from a single sample sequenced in a study of blood T cell repertoires in COVID-19. Sequencing was performed with immunoSEQ multiplex PCR; in TCRdb, only in-frame clones are kept and a portion is missing. The table lists more than 300,000 clones, around 84% of them singletons. The specimen sequenced was PBMCs or T cells enriched from blood (not recorded which). Receptors were obtained from a man aged 25 to 45 who had recovered from COVID-19.

The chain couples TRBV19 to TRBJ2-2, with TRBD1 matching over 7 bases. V lost 7 bases, J lost 5 bases, and 10 bases stayed unmatched. Germline values: CDR1 LNHDA, CDR2 SQIVND (reference sequence). The CDR3 has 15 amino acids. Written as DNA, the CDR3 is TGTGCCAGTAAAGAGACAGGGCTGAGGACCGGGGAGCTGTTTTTT. Translation gives CASKETGLRTGELFF.

The CDR3 loop reads CASSQDPGGAPTGGQYF. Written as DNA, the CDR3 is TGTGCCAGCAGCCAAGATCCGGGCGGGGCCCCCACAGGAGGGCAGTACTTC. The gene calls are TRBV3-1 (or the pseudogene TRBV3-2) and TRBJ2-7, with D possibly being TRBD2 (6 bases). The CDR3 runs to 17 residues. V lost 0 bases and J lost 9, with 24 bases in between. CDR1 LGHDT and CDR2 YNNKEL come from the germline V gene (reference sequence).

The chain carries TRBV18 and TRBJ2-6; 7 nucleotides line up with TRBD1. CDR3 length: 16 residues. V lost 2 bases and J lost 0; bases outside the gene matches: 1. Germline loops: CDR1 KGHSH, CDR2 LQKENI. CDR3 residues: CASSPTGDSGANVLTF. For the CDR3, the DNA is TGTGCCAGCTCACCAACAGGGGACTCTGGGGCCAACGTCCTGACTTTC.

The chain combines TRBV29-1 with TRBJ2-5, with D unresolved. CDR1 SQVTM and CDR2 ANQGSEA come from the germline V gene. Trimming removed 8 bases at V and 7 bases at J, with 14 bases between. This CDR3 is built from 11 residues. This chain's CDR3 is CSPGSAWTQYF. The CDR3 DNA reads TGCAGCCCCGGTTCCGCATGGACCCAGTACTTC.

The gene calls are TRBV2 and TRBJ1-2; 8 nucleotides align to TRBD1. Trimming took 4 bases from V and 4 from J; bases not matched to a gene: 8. CDR3 size: 15 residues. CDR1 is SNHLY, CDR2 FYNNEI, per germline. The CDR3 protein is CASSATTGGGYGYTF. The CDR3, as DNA: TGTGCCAGCAGTGCCACCACAGGGGGTGGCTATGGCTACACCTTC.

This clone was observed once. The chain is built from TRBV29-1 and TRBJ2-2; TRBD1 matches at 9 bases. The CDR3 is 15 amino acids. Germline CDR1 reads SQVTM; CDR2 reads ANQGSEA. After removal of 6 bases from V and 2 bases from J, the junction contained 7 bases not matched to a gene. CDR3 region: CSVIGQGSNTGELFF. The CDR3 DNA is TGCAGCGTCATAGGACAGGGGTCTAACACCGGGGAGCTGTTTTTT.

CDR3 sequence (DNA): TGTGCCATCAAAGGGACAGGGACTGAAGCTTTCTTT. As protein: CAIKGTGTEAFF. This sequence joins TRBV10-3 and TRBJ1-1; TRBD1 aligns across 9 bases. The J segment lost 5 bases and the V segment lost 7 bases, leaving 2 bases of the junction unmatched. The CDR3 spans 12 residues. Germline CDR1 reads ENHRY; CDR2 reads SYGVKD.

The chain combines TRBV6-5 with TRBJ1-5, with 7 bases matching TRBD1. V shed 6 bases, J shed 6 bases, and the junction held 8 bases outside the gene matches. CDR1 is MNHEY and CDR2 is SVGAGI in the germline V gene. The CDR3 sequence is 14 residues long. CDR3 sequence reads: CASRVTGIFQPQHF. The CDR3 DNA sequence: TGTGCCAGCAGGGTGACAGGGATTTTTCAGCCCCAGCATTTT.

The chain combines TRBV6-5 with TRBJ2-6; the D is unclear. Germline assignment: CDR1 MNHEY and CDR2 SVGAGI. The CDR3 loop spans 15 amino acids. Trimming cost V 2 bases and J 1 base, with 6 bases left between them. The CDR3 coding sequence is TGTGCCAGCAGTTACGAGGCATCTGGGGCCAACGTCCTGACTTTC. Translation: CASSYEASGANVLTF.

A word on this clone: Its ends do not fully match the called genes, so a read error is possible. The chain carries TRBV27 and TRBJ2-7, with D possibly TRBD1 on 6 matching bases. Germline lookup yields CDR1 MNHEY and CDR2 SMNVEV (reference sequence). The CDR3 extends over 14 amino acids. DNA of the CDR3: TGTGCCAGCAGTTTGGTCAGGGGCTCCGACGAGCAGTACTTC. This codes for CASSLVRGSDEQYF.